Shown below are 25 T cell receptor beta chains from a single sample sequenced in a study of T-cell memory formation after mild COVID-19. TCRdb reprocessed the 5' RACE reads with MiXCR, giving one entry per CDR3 protein. The data show 450,000 to 650,000 distinct CDR3 sequences, around 17% seen once. Sequenced input: PBMCs or a T cell subset sorted from them (not recorded which). The receptors stem from an adult woman who had mild COVID-19 (a few samples of this study predate the infection). Cell type and time point are not known.

This clonotype was seen a handful of times. V usage is TRBV6-2 or TRBV6-3 and J usage is TRBJ2-5; possibly TRBD2 for D (6 bases). Germline V CDR1 and CDR2: MNHEY, SVGEGT. V was clipped by 0 bases and J by 4 bases, with 15 bases between them. CDR3 length equals 16 residues. The CDR3 spells CASSYSVGGMGETQYF. The CDR3 DNA is TGTGCCAGCAGTTACTCCGTTGGGGGGATGGGAGAGACCCAGTACTTC.

This clonotype was observed a few times. The CDR3 loop is CASSYSGPGQGWTDTQYF. As DNA, the CDR3 is TGTGCCAGCAGTTACTCCGGCCCGGGACAGGGGTGGACAGATACGCAGTATTTT. The rearrangement joins TRBV6-5 to TRBJ2-3; the match to TRBD1 covers 10 bases. Germline lookup yields CDR1 MNHEY and CDR2 SVGAGI. This CDR3 contains 18 residues. The ends lost 0 bases at V and 3 bases at J; junction bases unmatched: 9.

The chain links TRBV19 to TRBJ1-1; possible D gene TRBD1, 6 bases. CDR3 length equals 16 residues. The germline V gene encodes CDR1 LNHDA and CDR2 SQIVND (reference sequence). V lost 7 bases to trimming and J lost 3 bases, with 21 bases between them. This CDR3 is CASKTEGHRAYTEAFF. DNA for the CDR3: TGTGCCAGTAAAACAGAGGGCCACAGGGCCTACACTGAAGCTTTCTTT.

The chain employs TRBV6-5 and TRBJ1-2, with D unclear. This CDR3 is built from 16 residues. Trimming pared 0 bases from V and 5 bases from J, leaving 16 bases between. The germline V gene encodes CDR1 MNHEY and CDR2 SVGAGI. This CDR3 is CASSYSVGQNPYGYTF. The CDR3 DNA is TGTGCCAGCAGTTACTCCGTCGGCCAGAACCCGTATGGCTACACCTTC.

The chain joins TRBV20-1 to TRBJ2-6; 7 bases match TRBD1. With V trimmed by 2 bases and J by 0 bases, 1 base remained unmatched. The CDR3 loop spans 15 amino acids. CDR1 DFQATT and CDR2 SNEGSKA come from the germline V gene (reference sequence). Here the CDR3 DNA reads TGCAGTGCTAGAACAGGGGCCTCTGGGGCCAACGTCCTGACTTTC. Its translation is CSARTGASGANVLTF.

The rearrangement links TRBV7-2 to TRBJ2-3; 9 bases match TRBD2. V lost 2 bases to trimming and J lost 0 bases; unmatched junction nucleotides: 3. The CDR3 sequence is 16 residues long. Germline loops: CDR1 SGHTA, CDR2 FQGNSA. The CDR3 is CASSLYAGGSTDTQYF. The CDR3 DNA reads as TGTGCCAGCAGCTTATACGCGGGGGGGAGCACAGATACGCAGTATTTT.

V gene TRBV19 combines with J gene TRBJ2-5; D possibly uses TRBD1 or TRBD2 (5 bases each). CDR1 and CDR2 from the germline V gene are LNHDA and SQIVND (reference sequence). V lost 5 bases and J lost 5, with 15 bases in between. The CDR3 has 14 amino acids. The CDR3 sequence: CASSLRGKSETQYF. DNA of the CDR3: TGTGCCAGTAGTTTGAGGGGAAAGTCGGAGACCCAGTACTTC.

This clonotype has just a few counts. The chain uses TRBV3-1 and TRBJ2-7, with unresolved D. Germline V gene lookup returns CDR1 LGHDT and CDR2 YNNKEL (reference sequence). V was trimmed by 3 bases and J by 7 bases, leaving 13 bases between them. This CDR3 region has 13 residues. CDR3 in DNA: TGTGCCAGCAGCCAGACCGGGCCCGATGAGCAGTACTTC. Translation gives CASSQTGPDEQYF.

The chain employs TRBV19 and TRBJ1-2; D not certain. V lost 3 bases and J 11 bases, leaving 10 bases between the germline ends. Germline V gene lookup returns CDR1 LNHDA and CDR2 SQIVND (reference sequence). The CDR3 is 11 residues long. The CDR3 bases are TGTGCCAGTAGTATCGGTGGGTGGTACACCTTC. The encoded protein is CASSIGGWYTF.

The V gene is TRBV12-3 or TRBV12-4, the J gene TRBJ2-1; D call uncertain. This CDR3 region has 12 residues. Trimming removed 1 base at V and 10 bases at J, with 8 bases between. The CDR3, as DNA: TGTGCCAGCAGTTTAGGATGGCCAGAGCAGTTCTTC. Translated, it gives CASSLGWPEQFF.

The chain carries TRBV5-1 and TRBJ2-3; D unclear. The CDR3 covers 13 residues. Trimming removed 2 bases from V and 3 bases from J, with 7 bases in between. Germline V gene lookup returns CDR1 SGHRS and CDR2 YFSETQ. CDR3 protein: CASSFQETDTQYF. The CDR3 DNA sequence: TGCGCCAGCAGCTTCCAGGAGACAGATACGCAGTATTTT.

CDR3 DNA: TGTGCCAGCAGCCTAACGGGGACTCTTTCCTACAATGAGCAGTTCTTC. Translation: CASSLTGTLSYNEQFF. This chain uses TRBV7-9 with TRBJ2-1, with D possibly matching TRBD2 (6 bases). This CDR3 region has 16 residues. Between the trimmed V and J ends, which lost 5 bases and 1 base, there was a span of 15 bases. Germline V CDR1 and CDR2: SEHNR, FQNEAQ (reference sequence).

Only a few counts were recorded for this clonotype. The chain links TRBV12-3 or TRBV12-4 to TRBJ1-1, with D hard to call. Trimming removed 5 bases from V and 1 base from J, with 11 bases in between. This CDR3 is built from 14 residues. The CDR3: CASSIQRRNTEAFF. CDR3 nucleotides: TGTGCCAGCAGTATCCAAAGGCGGAACACTGAAGCTTTCTTT.

This clonotype was seen a handful of times. The chain employs TRBV12-3 or TRBV12-4 and TRBJ2-1; TRBD2 matches at 8 bases. The CDR3 contains 13 residues. V lost 5 bases and J lost 12; bases outside the gene matches: 9. CDR3 nucleotides: TGTGCCAGCAGTAAGATAGCGGGATTGGCGCAGTTCTTC. Amino acids: CASSKIAGLAQFF.

The V call is TRBV6-5, the J call TRBJ1-1; D is unclear. The V gene's germline CDR1 is MNHEY and CDR2 SVGAGI. The CDR3 is made up of 14 amino acids. V gave up 0 bases and J gave up 6 bases, with 11 bases separating them. The CDR3 region is CASSYSGEVPEAFF. The CDR3 nucleotides are TGTGCCAGCAGTTACTCTGGCGAGGTCCCTGAAGCTTTCTTT.

This clonotype was seen more than once but under ten times. The genes are TRBV30 and TRBJ1-1; D not resolved. V shed 3 bases and J shed 6 bases, with 8 bases lying between them. The germline gives CDR1 GTSNPN, CDR2 SVGIG (reference sequence). The CDR3 contains 11 residues. The DNA for the CDR3 is TGTGCCTGGAGGAGAGGGCCTGAAGCTTTCTTT. Translation gives CAWRRGPEAFF.

V and J are TRBV5-1 and TRBJ2-7, with D perhaps TRBD1 (5 bases). V was clipped by 8 bases and J by 3 bases, with 12 bases between them. Germline V gives CDR1 SGHRS, CDR2 YFSETQ. CDR3 size: 12 residues. The DNA of the CDR3 is TGCGCCAGGTCTATAAGGGGCTACGAGCAGTACTTC. Translated, it gives CARSIRGYEQYF.

The rearrangement uses TRBV6-1 and TRBJ2-3; 8 nucleotides align to TRBD1. Germline assignment: CDR1 MNHNS and CDR2 SASEGT. This CDR3 comprises 14 residues. Unmatched junction bases numbered 9, after V lost 5 bases and J lost 8 bases. For the CDR3, the DNA is TGTGCCAGCAGTTGGGGACAGGAGCCCCCTACGCAGTATTTT. It specifies CASSWGQEPPTQYF.

This clonotype was picked up a small number of times. The rearrangement joins TRBV7-6 to TRBJ1-3; no clear D. CDR1 and CDR2 from the germline V gene are SGHVS and FNYEAQ. With 2 bases removed from V and 0 bases from J, the gap between germline ends came to 11 bases. This CDR3 is 16 amino acids long. The CDR3, as DNA: TGTGCCAGCAGCTTATATGCGGGCGACTCTGGAAACACCATATATTTT. It translates to CASSLYAGDSGNTIYF.

This sequence joins TRBV6-2 or TRBV6-3 and TRBJ2-7; 10 bases are a match to TRBD1. Trimming cost V 6 bases and J 2 bases; bases outside gene matches: 7. The CDR3 totals 15 residues. Looked up from germline, CDR1 is MNHEY and CDR2 is SVGEGT. CDR3 bases: TGTGCCAGCAGACCTGGACAGGGGGGGACCTACGAGCAGTACTTC. Translation gives CASRPGQGGTYEQYF.

The chain recombines TRBV5-1 with TRBJ2-1, with D tentatively TRBD2 (6 bases). Trimming removed 2 bases from V and 2 bases from J, with 8 bases in between. This CDR3 contains 14 residues. CDR1 is SGHRS, CDR2 YFSETQ, per germline. The CDR3 loop reads CASSFGSPYNEQFF. The CDR3 region has the DNA TGCGCCAGCAGCTTCGGGAGTCCCTACAATGAGCAGTTCTTC.

The CDR3 DNA sequence: TGTGCCAGCAGTTATGCAGGTGGCTACACCTTC. Protein: CASSYAGGYTF. The chain carries TRBV12-3 or TRBV12-4 and TRBJ1-2, with no clear D. CDR3 length: 11 amino acids. Trimming shortened V by 4 bases and J by 7 bases, and 7 bases separated the two germline ends.

V and J are TRBV18 and TRBJ2-1, with D unclear. CDR1 and CDR2 from the germline V gene are KGHSH and LQKENI. Trimming removed 4 bases at V and 5 bases at J, with 24 bases between. This CDR3 has 18 amino acids. The CDR3 sequence is CASSLPPRPGPSNNEQFF. Here the CDR3 DNA reads TGTGCCAGCTCACTGCCCCCCCGCCCCGGACCCTCTAACAATGAGCAGTTCTTC.

The rearrangement uses TRBV19 and TRBJ2-6, with TRBD1 matching over 7 bases. This CDR3 is 16 amino acids long. Germline loops: CDR1 LNHDA, CDR2 SQIVND (reference sequence). After removal of 5 bases from V and 2 bases from J, the junction contained 6 bases not matched to a gene. CDR3 sequence reads: CASSSTGAAGANVLTF. Here the CDR3 DNA reads TGTGCCAGTAGTTCTACAGGGGCTGCTGGGGCCAACGTCCTGACTTTC.

The chain recombines TRBV7-3 with TRBJ2-7, with a possible D match to TRBD2 (5 bases). The CDR3 spans 13 residues. The V end was cut by 5 bases, the J end by 2 bases, with 10 bases between. Germline lookup yields CDR1 SGHTA and CDR2 FQGTGA. For the CDR3, the DNA is TGTGCCAGCAGCCCGGGGAGTCCCTACGAGCAGTACTTC. As protein: CASSPGSPYEQYF.